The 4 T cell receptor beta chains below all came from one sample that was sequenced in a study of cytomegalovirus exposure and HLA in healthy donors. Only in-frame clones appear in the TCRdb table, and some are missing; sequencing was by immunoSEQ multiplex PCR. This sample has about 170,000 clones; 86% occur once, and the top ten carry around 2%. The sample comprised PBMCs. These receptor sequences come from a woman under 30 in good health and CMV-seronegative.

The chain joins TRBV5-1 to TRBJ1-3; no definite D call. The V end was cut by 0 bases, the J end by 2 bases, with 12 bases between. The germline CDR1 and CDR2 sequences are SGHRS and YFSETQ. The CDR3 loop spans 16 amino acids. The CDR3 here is CASSLGTGSAGNTIYF. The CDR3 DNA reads TGCGCCAGCAGCTTGGGTACGGGTTCAGCTGGAAACACCATATATTTT.

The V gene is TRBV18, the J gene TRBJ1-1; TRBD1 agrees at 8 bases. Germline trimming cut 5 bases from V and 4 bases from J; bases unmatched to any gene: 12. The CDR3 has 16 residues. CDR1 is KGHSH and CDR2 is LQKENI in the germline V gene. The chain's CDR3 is CASSAMTGDSGTEAFF. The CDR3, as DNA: TGTGCCAGCTCAGCGATGACAGGGGATAGTGGCACTGAAGCTTTCTTT.

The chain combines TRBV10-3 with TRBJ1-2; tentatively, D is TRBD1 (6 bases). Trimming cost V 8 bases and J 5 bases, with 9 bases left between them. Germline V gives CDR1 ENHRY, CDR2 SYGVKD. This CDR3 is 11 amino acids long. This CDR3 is CAIATGYGYTF. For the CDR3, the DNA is TGTGCCATCGCAACAGGGTATGGCTACACCTTC.

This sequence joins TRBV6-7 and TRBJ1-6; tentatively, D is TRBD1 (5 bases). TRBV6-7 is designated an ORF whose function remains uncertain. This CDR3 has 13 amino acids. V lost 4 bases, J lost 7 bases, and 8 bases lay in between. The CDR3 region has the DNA TGTGCCAGCAGTTCAGGGTTCAATTCACCCCTCCACTTT. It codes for CASSSGFNSPLHF.